The 19 T cell receptor beta chains given below trace back to one sample, sequenced in a study of blood T cell repertoires in COVID-19. Assay used: immunoSEQ multiplex PCR; TCRdb lists only in-frame clones, some missing. Of just over 150,000 clones in the sample, 85% are singletons; the top ten hold less than 3.5%. Sequenced input: peripheral blood. These receptors originate from a human donor with acute or convalescent COVID-19. The donor label of this sample is uncertain.

This sequence joins TRBV7-8 and TRBJ1-2; 8 bases match TRBD1. The germline V gene encodes CDR1 SGHVS and CDR2 FQNEAQ. The CDR3 totals 14 residues. J lost 5 bases, V lost 5 bases, and 7 bases had no gene match. The CDR3 protein is CASSAQGANYGYTF. CDR3 sequence (DNA): TGTGCCAGCAGCGCCCAGGGGGCGAATTATGGCTACACCTTC.

The chain has TRBV4-1 and TRBJ1-1; D gene ambiguous. V was cut by 0 bases and J by 1 base, with 9 bases left in between. The CDR3 length is 15 residues. Germline V gene data show CDR1 as MGHRA and CDR2 as YSYEKL. Here the CDR3 DNA reads TGCGCCAGCAGCCAAGATTTTCGGTCGAACACTGAAGCTTTCTTT. Its protein product is CASSQDFRSNTEAFF.

CDR3 region: CASSLTGLNTEAFF. The CDR3 bases are TGTGCCAGCAGCTTGACAGGGTTGAACACTGAAGCTTTCTTT. J is TRBJ1-1 and V is TRBV12-1; the table calls TRBD1, which could not be checked here. TRBV12-1 is shown as a pseudogene. The CDR3 contains 14 residues.

V is TRBV5-1 and J is TRBJ1-2; D unresolved. Germline values: CDR1 SGHRS, CDR2 YFSETQ. The CDR3 extends over 14 amino acids. The V end lost 3 bases, the J end lost 3 bases, and 12 bases lay between the germline ends. DNA of the CDR3: TGCGCCAGCAGCTGGGGAGGCAGAGACTATGGCTACACCTTC. Residues: CASSWGGRDYGYTF.

The rearrangement uses TRBV30 and TRBJ2-1; 9 bases align to TRBD2. The ends lost 1 base at V and 16 bases at J; junction bases unmatched: 14. CDR1 and CDR2 from the germline V gene are GTSNPN and SVGIG (reference sequence). The CDR3 is made up of 14 amino acids. This CDR3 reads CAWSEAAMSGGRFF. In nucleotides, the CDR3 is TGTGCCTGGAGTGAAGCGGCTATGAGCGGGGGGCGTTTCTTC.

This clone was seen only once. The gene calls are TRBV28 and TRBJ2-7; 9 bases map to TRBD2. V lost 2 bases and J lost 2; bases outside the gene matches: 4. The CDR3 runs 15 residues. Germline lookup yields CDR1 MDHEN and CDR2 SYDVKM. CDR3 amino acids: CASSLQLAGAYEQYF. In DNA, the CDR3 is TGTGCCAGCAGTTTACAATTAGCGGGGGCCTACGAGCAGTACTTC.

This chain connects TRBV11-2 to TRBJ1-5; no clear D gene. The CDR3 is 14 amino acids. Trimming stripped 5 bases from V and 2 bases from J, with 10 bases between. The germline V gene encodes CDR1 SGHAT and CDR2 FQNNGV. DNA for the CDR3: TGTGCCAGCAGCCCTTGGGAGGGCAATCAGCCCCAGCATTTT. It is translated as CASSPWEGNQPQHF.

The rearrangement joins TRBV14 to TRBJ2-1; maybe TRBD2 (5 bases). V lost 1 base and J 6 bases, leaving 28 bases between the germline ends. CDR3 length equals 20 residues. Germline V gives CDR1 SGHDN, CDR2 FVKESK. This CDR3 reads CASSQGEGGQLGPRINEQFF. In DNA, the CDR3 is TGTGCCAGCAGCCAAGGAGAGGGTGGTCAGTTAGGCCCGAGGATCAATGAGCAGTTCTTC.

As DNA, the CDR3 is TGTGCCAGCAGTGAAGGGGCCAACCTCCCAACTAATGAAAAACTGTTTTTT. The encoded protein is CASSEGANLPTNEKLFF. The chain joins TRBV25-1 to TRBJ1-4; D is possibly TRBD1 (5 bases). Trimming removed 2 bases from V and 0 bases from J, with 13 bases in between. CDR3 length equals 17 residues. CDR1 MGHDK and CDR2 SYGVNS come from the germline V gene.

The DNA of the CDR3 is TGTGCCAGCAGCCAAGTGACAGGGCCCAATAATTCACCCCTCCACTTT. It specifies CASSQVTGPNNSPLHF. The genes are TRBV4-2 and TRBJ1-6; the match to TRBD1 covers 7 bases. Per germline, CDR1 LGHNA and CDR2 YNFKEQ. CDR3 length equals 16 residues. Germline trimming cut 1 base from V and 5 bases from J; bases unmatched to any gene: 5.

The gene calls are TRBV6-5 and TRBJ2-3; perhaps TRBD2 as D (7 bases). CDR1 and CDR2 (germline): MNHEY, SVGAGI. This CDR3 has 14 residues. Trimming pared 8 bases from V and 2 bases from J, leaving 14 bases between. The CDR3 nucleotides are TGTGCCAGCTTTGGGGGGGGCCTCACAGATACGCAGTATTTT. Protein: CASFGGGLTDTQYF.

This clone was seen a few times. V and J are TRBV7-9 and TRBJ2-7; 8 bases align to TRBD2. CDR1 SEHNR and CDR2 FQNEAQ come from the germline V gene (reference sequence). This CDR3 spans 15 amino acids. V was pared by 5 bases and J by 4 bases, with 10 bases of the junction left unmatched. DNA for the CDR3: TGTGCCAGCAGCCCTCGGACTAGCAAGGGATACGAGCAGTACTTC. The encoded protein is CASSPRTSKGYEQYF. Combining the CDR3 with reference TRBV7-9 and TRBJ2-7 gives the whole variable domain DTGVSQNPRHKITKRGQNVTFRCDPISEHNRLYWYRQTLGQGPEFLTYFQNEAQLEKSRLLSDRFSAERPKGSFSTLEIQRTEQGDSAMYLCASSPRTSKGYEQYFGPGTRLTVT.

The chain is built from TRBV21-1 and TRBJ1-3. TRBV21-1 is flagged as a pseudogene. The CDR3 loop spans 17 amino acids. The CDR3 is CASSVRSESSSGNTIYF. The CDR3 DNA reads as TGTGCCAGCAGCGTACGTAGCGAATCGAGCTCTGGAAACACCATATATTTT.

The chain combines TRBV29-1 with TRBJ1-5; perhaps TRBD1 as D (6 bases). The germline V and J ends were trimmed by 4 bases and 2 bases, with 12 bases remaining between them. Germline CDR1 reads SQVTM; CDR2 reads ANQGSEA. The CDR3 contains 14 residues. The CDR3 here is CSVGGGTGNQPQHF. CDR3 DNA: TGCAGCGTTGGAGGGGGTACGGGCAATCAGCCCCAGCATTTT.

V and J are TRBV5-1 and TRBJ1-1; TRBD1 matches 11 bases. J lost 5 bases, V lost 4 bases, and 7 bases had no gene match. CDR3 length: 15 residues. Looked up from germline, CDR1 is SGHRS and CDR2 is YFSETQ. The CDR3 DNA is TGCGCCAGCAGCCTAAGGACAGGGGGCGCGACTGAAGCTTTCTTT. Translating it yields CASSLRTGGATEAFF. The full variable domain, in which reference TRBV5-1 and TRBJ1-1 provide the parts outside the CDR3, is KAGVTQTPRYLIKTRGQQVTLSCSPISGHRSVSWYQQTPGQGLQFLFEYFSETQRNKGNFPGRFSGRQFSNSRSEMNVSTLELGDSALYLCASSLRTGGATEAFFGQGTRLTVV.

This chain joins TRBV13 and TRBJ2-2; D perhaps matches TRBD2 (5 bases). V lost 4 bases to trimming and J lost 7 bases, with 16 bases between them. Germline values: CDR1 PRHDT, CDR2 FYEKMQ (reference sequence). The CDR3 runs 15 residues. CDR3 amino acids: CASSSLTDYLGELFF. Written as DNA, the CDR3 is TGTGCCAGCAGCTCTCTTACTGACTACCTCGGGGAGCTGTTTTTT.

In this sample, this clone turned up once. V usage is TRBV7-3 and J usage is TRBJ1-2; the D is unclear. In germline, CDR1 is SGHTA, CDR2 FQGTGA. Trimming pared 0 bases from V and 8 bases from J, leaving 13 bases between. The CDR3 has 14 residues. The CDR3 reads CASSLTGGMEGYTF. The CDR3 DNA reads as TGTGCCAGCAGCTTAACAGGCGGAATGGAGGGCTACACCTTC.

This sequence joins TRBV5-1 and TRBJ1-1; no reliable D call. The germline gives CDR1 SGHRS, CDR2 YFSETQ. This CDR3 region has 15 residues. V was pared by 3 bases and J by 1 base, with 13 bases between. The chain's CDR3 is CASSYEGGPNTEAFF. Written as DNA, the CDR3 is TGCGCCAGCAGCTATGAGGGAGGACCGAACACTGAAGCTTTCTTT.

This sequence joins TRBV27 and TRBJ1-4; TRBD1 matches 8 bases. Germline CDR1 MNHEY, CDR2 SMNVEV (reference sequence). The V segment lost 3 bases and the J segment 0 bases; nucleotides outside the gene matches: 12. CDR3 size: 19 residues. The chain's CDR3 is CASSFRILRGQATNEKLFF. CDR3 coding DNA: TGTGCCAGCAGTTTTCGAATTTTGCGGGGACAGGCAACTAATGAAAAACTGTTTTTT. Complete variable domain (other parts from reference TRBV27 and TRBJ1-4): EAQVTQNPRYLITVTGKKLTVTCSQNMNHEYMSWYRQDPGLGLRQIYYSMNVEVTDKGDVPEGYKVSRKEKRNFPLILESPSPNQTSLYFCASSFRILRGQATNEKLFFGSGTQLSVL.